One and the same sample provided the 2 T cell receptor beta chains below, sequenced in a study of shared clonotypes between healthy human individuals. Some clones are missing from TCRdb's copy, which holds only in-frame ones; the method was immunoSEQ multiplex PCR. Of about 2,200,000 clones listed, roughly 91% are singletons. Terminally differentiated effector memory CD45RA+ cells were excluded by CCR7 positive selection of CD45RO-negative cells. Sequencing used naive CD8+ T cells from PBMCs. These receptors originate from a man younger than 30 in good health. Some clones in this sample may be carry-over from other donors' samples.

This CDR3 is CASLVCGSSYNEQFF. CDR3 DNA sequence: TGCGCCAGCCTCGTTTGCGGTAGCTCCTACAATGAGCAGTTCTTC. The chain uses TRBV10-1 and TRBJ2-1; no reliable D call. Germline lookup yields CDR1 WNHNN and CDR2 SYGVQD (reference sequence). The V and J ends lost 8 bases and 0 bases respectively, with 14 bases between them. The CDR3 runs 15 residues.

The chain couples TRBV9 to TRBJ2-7; possibly TRBD2 for D (6 bases). V lost 4 bases and J lost 4, with 15 bases in between. The CDR3 is 14 residues long. Per germline, CDR1 SGDLS and CDR2 YYNGEE. CDR3 bases: TGTGCCAGCAGCTTACGGGAGTTCCAGTACGAGCAGTACTTC. It is translated as CASSLREFQYEQYF.